These 20 T cell receptor beta chains originate from one sample sequenced in a study of blood T cell repertoires in COVID-19. Libraries were prepared by immunoSEQ multiplex PCR; TCRdb keeps only in-frame clonotypes and omits some of them. The sample includes 350,000 to 500,000 clones, roughly 88% seen only once; the top ten take roughly 1.4%. The material sequenced was PBMCs or T cells enriched from blood (not recorded which). The receptors originated from a woman aged 18-29 years who had been exposed to COVID-19.

This chain links TRBV18 with TRBJ1-3; TRBD1 might be the D (5 bases). Germline V lookup: CDR1 KGHSH, CDR2 LQKENI. V was clipped by 8 bases and J by 0 bases, with 11 bases between them. This CDR3 contains 14 residues. The CDR3 DNA sequence: TGTGCCAGCACTACAGGAGACTCTGGAAACACCATATATTTT. Encoded protein: CASTTGDSGNTIYF.

This chain uses TRBV7-9 with TRBJ1-2; the D gene is possibly TRBD1 (5 bases). V was shortened by 4 bases and J by 5 bases, with 11 bases between the two germline ends. The CDR3 has 13 amino acids. In germline, CDR1 is SEHNR, CDR2 FQNEAQ (reference sequence). The CDR3: CASSSGVQYGYTF. CDR3 sequence (DNA): TGTGCCAGCAGCTCGGGGGTTCAATATGGCTACACCTTC.

The genes are TRBV5-1 and TRBJ1-1; the D is unclear. The CDR3 spans 14 residues. Per germline, CDR1 SGHRS and CDR2 YFSETQ. V lost 4 bases and J lost 1, with 11 bases in between. The CDR3 region is CASSANLGNTEAFF. The CDR3 DNA reads TGCGCCAGCAGCGCTAATCTTGGGAACACTGAAGCTTTCTTT.

The chain combines TRBV7-9 with TRBJ1-4; D ambiguous. Trimming shortened V by 1 base and J by 7 bases, and 13 bases separated the two germline ends. The CDR3 length is 15 residues. Germline assignment: CDR1 SEHNR and CDR2 FQNEAQ (reference sequence). This CDR3 is CASSLVEGRSEKLFF. In nucleotides, the CDR3 is TGTGCCAGCAGCTTAGTGGAGGGTCGTAGTGAAAAACTGTTTTTT.

The V gene is TRBV29-1, the J gene TRBJ2-3; 10 nucleotides align to TRBD2. CDR3 length: 14 amino acids. Trimming took 1 base from V and 4 from J; bases not matched to a gene: 2. CDR1 and CDR2 (germline): SQVTM, ANQGSEA. The CDR3 sequence: CSVEVAGGPDTQYF. DNA for the CDR3: TGCAGCGTTGAAGTAGCGGGGGGTCCAGATACGCAGTATTTT.

V and J are TRBV19 and TRBJ2-2; 10 bases line up with TRBD2. Germline assignment: CDR1 LNHDA and CDR2 SQIVND (reference sequence). The CDR3 loop spans 16 amino acids. J was trimmed by 6 bases and V by 9 bases; bases with no gene match: 13. CDR3 residues: CASKAAGGPVAGELFF. The CDR3 DNA is TGTGCCAGCAAGGCAGCGGGGGGGCCCGTGGCCGGGGAGCTGTTTTTT.

V usage is TRBV13 and J usage is TRBJ1-2; no reliable D call. The CDR3 sequence is 15 residues long. Germline CDR1 reads PRHDT; CDR2 reads FYEKMQ (reference sequence). V shed 1 base and J shed 5 bases, with 14 bases lying between them. This CDR3 reads CASSLVGRGIYGYTF. As DNA, the CDR3 is TGTGCCAGCAGCTTAGTAGGCCGAGGGATTTATGGCTACACCTTC.

The chain couples TRBV19 to TRBJ2-7; the match to TRBD1 covers 9 bases. The CDR3 has 15 amino acids. Germline values: CDR1 LNHDA, CDR2 SQIVND (reference sequence). Unmatched junction bases numbered 10, after V lost 7 bases and J lost 3 bases. In DNA, the CDR3 is TGTGCCAGTAATCAACCGGGACAGGGCTACTACGAGCAGTACTTC. It encodes CASNQPGQGYYEQYF.

V is TRBV27 and J is TRBJ2-1, with 10 bases aligning to TRBD2. CDR3 length equals 16 residues. Unmatched junction bases numbered 9, after V lost 3 bases and J lost 7 bases. Germline-derived CDR1 and CDR2 are MNHEY and SMNVEV (reference sequence). The CDR3 is CASSFPRSGGPNEQFF. Written as DNA, the CDR3 is TGTGCCAGCAGTTTTCCTCGTAGCGGGGGGCCGAATGAGCAGTTCTTC.

CDR3 sequence reads: CASSETGAISGNTIYF. CDR3 DNA sequence: TGTGCCAGCAGTGAAACAGGGGCGATCTCTGGAAACACCATATATTTT. This rearrangement joins TRBV2 to TRBJ1-3; TRBD1 agrees at 7 bases. V trimming: 2 bases; J trimming: 0 bases; junction bases outside the gene matches: 4. The CDR3 consists of 16 residues. CDR1 is SNHLY, CDR2 FYNNEI, per germline.

In this sample, this clone turned up once. This sequence joins TRBV27 and TRBJ2-3, with 7 bases aligning to TRBD2. Germline values: CDR1 MNHEY, CDR2 SMNVEV (reference sequence). J gave up 2 bases and V 7 bases, and 9 bases lay outside the gene matches. This CDR3 spans 15 amino acids. The CDR3 region is CASKRTGGPTDTQYF. CDR3 nucleotide sequence: TGTGCCAGCAAGCGGACGGGAGGCCCCACAGATACGCAGTATTTT.

The chain recombines TRBV3-1 (or the pseudogene TRBV3-2) with TRBJ2-7; tentative D call: TRBD1 (5 bases). The CDR3 extends over 14 amino acids. CDR1 and CDR2 from the germline V gene are LGHDT and YNNKEL (reference sequence). V was clipped by 5 bases and J by 0 bases, with 11 bases between them. Here the CDR3 reads CASSSTGPSYEQYF. The CDR3 DNA is TGTGCCAGCAGCTCTACAGGACCCTCCTACGAGCAGTACTTC.

This CDR3 is CASSLLRLAGDYNEQFF. CDR3 bases: TGTGCCAGCAGCTTGTTGCGACTAGCGGGGGACTACAATGAGCAGTTCTTC. The rearrangement uses TRBV5-4 and TRBJ2-1; 12 positions match TRBD2. This CDR3 has 17 amino acids. Germline loops: CDR1 SGHNT, CDR2 YYREEE (reference sequence). V shed 1 base and J 3 bases; nucleotides not matched to a gene: 5.

The chain has TRBV28 and TRBJ1-4, with D maybe TRBD1 (6 bases). Trimming left V 6 bases short and J 0 bases short, with 23 bases between. This CDR3 has 19 residues. Germline lookup yields CDR1 MDHEN and CDR2 SYDVKM. CDR3 in DNA: TGTGCCAGCAGCAACCGGCTCAGGGGACCTGTTGCAACTAATGAAAAACTGTTTTTT. It is translated as CASSNRLRGPVATNEKLFF.

This clone has a single count. The chain joins TRBV15 to TRBJ1-4; D possibly corresponds to TRBD1 (6 bases). The CDR3 extends over 14 amino acids. CDR1 is LNHNV, CDR2 YYDKDF, per germline (reference sequence). Trimming left V 5 bases short and J 5 bases short, with 12 bases between. CDR3 DNA sequence: TGTGCCACCAGCGAGGGGCAGGGGAATGAAAAACTGTTTTTT. Translation: CATSEGQGNEKLFF.

This clone was observed once. This chain links TRBV27 with TRBJ2-5; 7 bases align to TRBD1. Germline V gives CDR1 MNHEY, CDR2 SMNVEV (reference sequence). The CDR3 sequence is 13 residues long. With V trimmed by 5 bases and J by 4 bases, 4 bases remained unmatched. The CDR3 protein is CASSPQGVETQYF. DNA of the CDR3: TGTGCCAGCAGTCCCCAGGGGGTAGAGACCCAGTACTTC.

The chain is built from TRBV13 and TRBJ1-6, with 7 positions matching TRBD1. Germline CDR1 PRHDT, CDR2 FYEKMQ (reference sequence). This CDR3 has 11 amino acids. V shed 4 bases and J 18 bases; nucleotides not matched to a gene: 6. CDR3 in DNA: TGTGCCAGCAGCTCGAGATGGGACAGCCACTTT. It encodes CASSSRWDSHF.

The V and J genes are TRBV19 and TRBJ1-5; D ambiguous. The CDR3 totals 16 residues. CDR1 is LNHDA, CDR2 SQIVND, per germline (reference sequence). V shed 2 bases and J shed 2 bases, with 13 bases lying between them. The CDR3 region has the DNA TGTGCCAGTAGTATAAGGAACGCCGGGGGCAATCAGCCCCAGCATTTT. It translates to CASSIRNAGGNQPQHF.

The V gene is TRBV10-1, the J gene TRBJ1-4; tentatively, D is TRBD1 (5 bases). Germline lookup yields CDR1 WNHNN and CDR2 SYGVQD (reference sequence). V lost 2 bases and J 10 bases, leaving 8 bases between the germline ends. The CDR3 length is 12 residues. CDR3 loop: CASSEGGGKLFF. The CDR3, as DNA: TGCGCCAGCAGTGAGGGGGGAGGAAAACTGTTTTTT.

V gene TRBV7-3 combines with J gene TRBJ2-5, with TRBD2 identical over 10 bases. The ends lost 2 bases at V and 2 bases at J; junction bases unmatched: 5. CDR1 and CDR2 from the germline V gene are SGHTA and FQGTGA. The CDR3 is 16 residues long. Here the CDR3 DNA reads TGTGCCAGCAGCTTAGGGAATAGCGGGGGGCAAGAGACCCAGTACTTC. Translating it yields CASSLGNSGGQETQYF.